This TCR beta chain is from a study of blood T cell repertoires in COVID-19. Study background: Sites across the United States, Italy and Spain contributed samples from acute and convalescent COVID-19. Sources were T cells, B-cell-depleted T cells, or PBMCs; the material itself was cDNA or gDNA.

In the authors' methods: Reference gene primers were amplified, and this amplification served to estimate nucleated cell counts. Here immunoSEQ multiplex PCR was the method, and the copy in TCRdb shows in-frame clones only, minus some. From that table come the V and J calls and clone size; the DNA was used to work out D and trimming. The data contain 150,000 to 200,000 clones, under 90% of them singletons. The Seattle site enrolled patients during active infection and followed them longitudinally. The receptor was derived from a woman between 65 and 79 years old with COVID-19, enrolled during active disease. The sequencing input was peripheral blood.

Here the CDR3 reads CASSEAVVTRGAEAFF. The CDR3, as DNA: TGTGCCAGCAGTGAAGCGGTTGTCACTCGAGGTGCTGAAGCTTTCTTT. This chain uses TRBV2 with TRBJ1-1; D ambiguous. V lost 0 bases to trimming and J lost 6 bases, with 17 bases between them. This CDR3 spans 16 amino acids. Germline CDR1 SNHLY, CDR2 FYNNEI. Drawing the rest from reference TRBV2 and TRBJ1-1, the complete variable domain is EPEVTQTPSHQVTQMGQEVILRCVPISNHLYFYWYRQILGQKVEFLVSFYNNEISEKSEIFDDQFSVERPDGSNFTLKIRSTKLEDSAMYFCASSEAVVTRGAEAFFGQGTRLTVV.